The rows below give T cell receptor beta chains drawn from one sample of a study of blood T cell repertoires in COVID-19. The table came from immunoSEQ multiplex PCR; TCRdb's copy has only in-frame clones and leaves some out. Counted here are tens of thousands of clones, 80% to 90% occurring once; the ten biggest clones make up less than 2%. Sequencing was carried out using peripheral blood. All receptors derive from a man in his fifties or sixties with acute or convalescent COVID-19. Both conserved end residues are part of each CDR3. Fields, in order: J gene, V gene, D gene, clone size, CDR3 length, CDR3 DNA, CDR3 protein. D genes are given only for firm matches. Only part of the rows carry a size: once, few, many, or a class if the clone is expanded.

J: TRBJ1-3
V: TRBV10-3
D: NA
size: NA
length: 13
DNA: TGTGCCATCAGTGTGGCGGGTGGAAACACCATATATTTT
CDR3: CAISVAGGNTIYF

J: TRBJ2-7
V: TRBV7-6
D: NA
size: NA
length: 15
DNA: TGTGCCAGCAGCCCCCTCCAGAGGCTCTCCTACGAGCAGTACTTC
CDR3: CASSPLQRLSYEQYF

J: TRBJ1-4
V: TRBV27
D: NA
size: NA
length: 16
DNA: TGTGCCAGCAGTTTGAACCGCGGGGCCCCTAATGAAAAACTGTTTTTT
CDR3: CASSLNRGAPNEKLFF

J: TRBJ2-3
V: TRBV10-3
D: TRBD2
size: NA
length: 16
DNA: TGTGCCATCAGTCAAGGACTAGCGGGGGGGCGAGATACGCAGTATTTT
CDR3: CAISQGLAGGRDTQYF

J: TRBJ2-7
V: TRBV6-2/TRBV6-3
D: TRBD1
size: NA
length: 13
DNA: TGTGCCAGCAGTTATCCAGGGGGCCTCGAGCAGTACTTC
CDR3: CASSYPGGLEQYF

J: TRBJ2-7
V: TRBV27
D: NA
size: NA
length: 12
DNA: TGTGCCAGCAGGGGAGTTCGCTACGAGCAGTACTTC
CDR3: CASRGVRYEQYF

J: TRBJ2-1
V: TRBV5-6
D: NA
size: NA
length: 16
DNA: TGTGCCAGCAGCTTCGTGGCGACAGTCTCCTACAATGAGCAGTTCTTC
CDR3: CASSFVATVSYNEQFF

J: TRBJ2-3
V: TRBV7-6
D: TRBD1
size: NA
length: 18
DNA: TGTGCCAGCAGTGTCAGGGGGTCGACAGGACCTAGCACAGATACGCAGTATTTT
CDR3: CASSVRGSTGPSTDTQYF

J: TRBJ1-1
V: TRBV3-1/TRBV3-2
D: NA
size: NA
length: 13
DNA: TGTGCCAGCAGCCTGGAGGGTAACACTGAAGCTTTCTTT
CDR3: CASSLEGNTEAFF

J: TRBJ1-2
V: TRBV5-1
D: NA
size: NA
length: 13
DNA: TGCGCCAGCAGCTTGGGACAGAATTATGGCTACACCTTC
CDR3: CASSLGQNYGYTF

J: TRBJ1-1
V: TRBV30
D: NA
size: NA
length: 13
DNA: TGTGCCTGGAGTGTCCGGGGGGACACTGAAGCTTTCTTT
CDR3: CAWSVRGDTEAFF

J: TRBJ2-2
V: TRBV2
D: TRBD1
size: NA
length: 14
DNA: TGTGCCAGCAGCCGATTCACAGGGGGCGGGGAGCTGTTTTTT
CDR3: CASSRFTGGGELFF

J: TRBJ2-3
V: TRBV7-9
D: TRBD2
size: NA
length: 16
DNA: TGTGCCAGCAGCTTGGTGAGGCGGGGGGGCACAGATACGCAGTATTTT
CDR3: CASSLVRRGGTDTQYF

J: TRBJ2-1
V: TRBV19
D: TRBD2
size: NA
length: 16
DNA: TGTGCCAGTAGACCGGGACTAGCGGGGGGGCAAGCAGAGCAGTTCTTC
CDR3: CASRPGLAGGQAEQFF

J: TRBJ1-6
V: TRBV6-6
D: NA
size: NA
length: 15
DNA: TGTGCCAGCAGTACGGGGGGCCCCTATAATTCACCCCTCCACTTT
CDR3: CASSTGGPYNSPLHF

J: TRBJ1-4
V: TRBV27
D: NA
size: NA
length: 15
DNA: TGTGCCAGCAGGGACAGTCGTCGGGCTAATGAAAAACTGTTTTTT
CDR3: CASRDSRRANEKLFF

J: TRBJ2-1
V: TRBV28
D: NA
size: NA
length: 17
DNA: TGTGCCAGCAGGCCCCCAGAGGCAGGGGTGTCCTACAATGAGCAGTTCTTC
CDR3: CASRPPEAGVSYNEQFF

J: TRBJ2-5
V: TRBV7-6
D: NA
size: NA
length: 13
DNA: TGTGCCAGCAGTAGGGGACTCCAAGAGACCCAGTACTTC
CDR3: CASSRGLQETQYF

J: TRBJ2-7
V: TRBV7-9
D: TRBD1
size: NA
length: 15
DNA: TGTGCCAGCAGCCCAAGGGACAGGGGGGCCTACGAGCAGTACTTC
CDR3: CASSPRDRGAYEQYF

J: TRBJ2-1
V: TRBV24-1
D: NA
size: NA
length: 11
DNA: TGTGCCACCAGTGAAACAGGGCCGCAGTTCTTC
CDR3: CATSETGPQFF

J: TRBJ1-2
V: TRBV12-3/TRBV12-4
D: TRBD1
size: NA
length: 13
DNA: TGTGCCAGCAGTTGGGGACAGGGCTATGGCTACACCTTC
CDR3: CASSWGQGYGYTF

J: TRBJ1-2
V: TRBV9
D: NA
size: NA
length: 13
DNA: TGTGCCAGCAGCGTGGGGGGGTACTATGGCTACACCTTC
CDR3: CASSVGGYYGYTF

J: TRBJ2-7
V: TRBV11-2
D: NA
size: NA
length: 16
DNA: TGTGCCAGCAGCTTAGTGGCCGGCAGGGGAATCCTCGAGCAGTACTTC
CDR3: CASSLVAGRGILEQYF

J: TRBJ1-4
V: TRBV2
D: NA
size: NA
length: 13
DNA: TGTGCCTCGGCCGGCGGGTCTAATGAAAAACTGTTTTTT
CDR3: CASAGGSNEKLFF

J: TRBJ1-4
V: TRBV3-1/TRBV3-2
D: NA
size: NA
length: 15
DNA: TGTGCCAGCAGCCCCTGGGACATCACCCAGGGAAAACTGTTTTTT
CDR3: CASSPWDITQGKLFF

J: TRBJ1-3
V: TRBV2
D: NA
size: NA
length: 12
DNA: TGTGCCAGCCCTGGAGCGGGAAACACCATATATTTT
CDR3: CASPGAGNTIYF

J: TRBJ1-2
V: TRBV5-6
D: TRBD1
size: once
length: 15
DNA: TGTGCCAGCAGCTTGACGACAGGGGCCAGCTATGGCTACACCTTC
CDR3: CASSLTTGASYGYTF

J: TRBJ2-3
V: TRBV3-1/TRBV3-2
D: TRBD2
size: once
length: 19
DNA: TGTGCCAGCAGCCATTATGCGGGACTAGCGGGGGGATTAGGAGATACGCAGTATTTT
CDR3: CASSHYAGLAGGLGDTQYF

J: TRBJ2-7
V: TRBV13
D: NA
size: NA
length: 13
DNA: TGTGCCAGCAGCTTGGGGAGCTCCTACGAGCAGTACTTC
CDR3: CASSLGSSYEQYF

J: TRBJ1-4
V: TRBV7-9
D: NA
size: NA
length: 15
DNA: TGTGCCAGCAGCCCCGAGGTAGGCCTCGGTGAAAAACTGTTTTTT
CDR3: CASSPEVGLGEKLFF

J: TRBJ1-1
V: TRBV5-1
D: NA
size: NA
length: 14
DNA: TGCGCCAGCAGCTTGCTCGTGAGGAACACTGAAGCTTTCTTT
CDR3: CASSLLVRNTEAFF

J: TRBJ1-1
V: TRBV9
D: NA
size: NA
length: 15
DNA: TGTGCCAGCAGCATTGGGGGGGACCCGAACACTGAAGCTTTCTTT
CDR3: CASSIGGDPNTEAFF

J: TRBJ2-1
V: TRBV5-1
D: TRBD1
size: NA
length: 15
DNA: TGCGCCAGCAGCTGGGGGACAGGCTCCTACAATGAGCAGTTCTTC
CDR3: CASSWGTGSYNEQFF

J: TRBJ2-7
V: TRBV9
D: NA
size: NA
length: 14
DNA: TGTGCCAGCAGCGCGGTCACACAGGGCCACGAGCAGTACTTC
CDR3: CASSAVTQGHEQYF

J: TRBJ2-7
V: TRBV5-1
D: TRBD1
size: NA
length: 13
DNA: TGCGCCAGCAGCAGGGACAGACTCTACGAGCAGTACTTC
CDR3: CASSRDRLYEQYF

J: TRBJ2-1
V: TRBV9
D: NA
size: NA
length: 15
DNA: TGTGCCAGCACCCAGGGCGGAAGCTCCTACAATGAGCAGTTCTTC
CDR3: CASTQGGSSYNEQFF

J: TRBJ2-3
V: TRBV10-2
D: TRBD2
size: NA
length: 15
DNA: TGCGCCAGCAGTGAGCCAGGACTAGCCTCAGATACGCAGTATTTT
CDR3: CASSEPGLASDTQYF

J: TRBJ2-1
V: TRBV4-1
D: NA
size: NA
length: 15
DNA: TGCGCCAGCAGCCAAGGGAATAACAGGGTGAATGAGCAGTTCTTC
CDR3: CASSQGNNRVNEQFF

J: TRBJ1-1
V: TRBV27
D: NA
size: NA
length: 14
DNA: TGTGCCAGCAGTTTATCGAACAGTAGCACTGAAGCTTTCTTT
CDR3: CASSLSNSSTEAFF

J: TRBJ1-2
V: TRBV7-2
D: TRBD1
size: NA
length: 20
DNA: TGTGCCAGCAGCTTAGCTTTGGGACAGGCGAAATCTCAAGGGCGCTATGGCTACACCTTC
CDR3: CASSLALGQAKSQGRYGYTF

J: TRBJ1-3
V: TRBV4-2
D: TRBD1
size: NA
length: 20
DNA: TGTGCCAGCAGCCAAGATCAAAGTGACAGGGTAAACCCCTCTGGAAACACCATATATTTT
CDR3: CASSQDQSDRVNPSGNTIYF

J: TRBJ1-6
V: TRBV9
D: NA
size: NA
length: 15
DNA: TGTGCCAGCAGCGTAAGGGGACACGTAAATTCACCCCTCCACTTT
CDR3: CASSVRGHVNSPLHF

J: TRBJ2-7
V: TRBV10-3
D: TRBD1
size: NA
length: 16
DNA: TGTGCCATCAGTGAGCCAGGGACAGAGAGCTCCTACGAGCAGTACTTC
CDR3: CAISEPGTESSYEQYF

J: TRBJ1-2
V: TRBV2
D: TRBD1
size: NA
length: 14
DNA: TGTGCCAGCAGTGAGGACAGGGTGAGGTATGGCTACACCTTC
CDR3: CASSEDRVRYGYTF

J: TRBJ2-3
V: TRBV7-3
D: NA
size: NA
length: 15
DNA: TGTGCCAGCAGATTAACCACTCTGGGGAGAGATACGCAGTATTTT
CDR3: CASRLTTLGRDTQYF

J: TRBJ1-6
V: TRBV30
D: TRBD1
size: NA
length: 14
DNA: TGTGCCTGGAGGGAACAGGGGGTATTTTCACCCCTCCACTTT
CDR3: CAWREQGVFSPLHF

J: TRBJ2-7
V: TRBV15
D: NA
size: NA
length: 15
DNA: TGTGCCACCAGCAGAGATCTATTGCAGGGAAAAGAGCAGTACTTC
CDR3: CATSRDLLQGKEQYF

J: TRBJ2-6
V: TRBV19
D: TRBD1
size: NA
length: 16
DNA: TGTGCCAGTAGGAGACAGGGCTTTACTGGGGCCAACGTCCTGACTTTC
CDR3: CASRRQGFTGANVLTF

J: TRBJ1-5
V: TRBV18
D: NA
size: NA
length: 14
DNA: TGTGCCAGCTCGCTCGGGAATAGCAATCAGCCCCAGCATTTT
CDR3: CASSLGNSNQPQHF

J: TRBJ1-1
V: TRBV18
D: TRBD1
size: once
length: 15
DNA: TGTGCCAGCTCAGCAACCGGGACAGCTAACACTGAAGCTTTCTTT
CDR3: CASSATGTANTEAFF

J: TRBJ2-7
V: TRBV7-3
D: NA
size: once
length: 14
DNA: TGTGCCAGCAGCCCGGGGGACAGTTTCTACGAGCAGTACTTC
CDR3: CASSPGDSFYEQYF

J: TRBJ1-1
V: TRBV29-1
D: NA
size: NA
length: 11
DNA: TGCAGCGATTCGACAGGCACTGAAGCTTTCTTT
CDR3: CSDSTGTEAFF

J: TRBJ1-2
V: TRBV19
D: NA
size: NA
length: 13
DNA: TGTGCCAGTAGACTCGCGACGGGGGATGGCTACACCTTC
CDR3: CASRLATGDGYTF

J: TRBJ2-7
V: TRBV29-1
D: NA
size: NA
length: 17
DNA: TGCAGCGTATCCCGGAATTCCGAGACTAGACTTACCTACGAGCAGTACTTC
CDR3: CSVSRNSETRLTYEQYF

J: TRBJ2-1
V: TRBV7-2
D: NA
size: NA
length: 16
DNA: TGTGCCAGCAGCTTAGCGCTGGGGGGGCCCGCAAATGAGCAGTTCTTC
CDR3: CASSLALGGPANEQFF

J: TRBJ2-2
V: TRBV6-5
D: NA
size: NA
length: 12
DNA: TGTGCCAGCAGACGGGACACCGGGGAGCTGTTTTTT
CDR3: CASRRDTGELFF

J: TRBJ1-1
V: TRBV5-1
D: NA
size: few
length: 15
DNA: TGCGCCAGCAGCTTGGTTCCACAGGGTGGCACTGAAGCTTTCTTT
CDR3: CASSLVPQGGTEAFF

J: TRBJ1-6
V: TRBV7-2
D: NA
size: NA
length: 12
DNA: TGTGCCAGCAGCTCGGACTTAGCGCCCCTCCACTTT
CDR3: CASSSDLAPLHF

J: TRBJ1-1
V: TRBV4-1
D: TRBD1
size: NA
length: 14
DNA: TGCGCCAGCAGCCTGGACAGGGCAGGGACTGAAGCTTTCTTT
CDR3: CASSLDRAGTEAFF

J: TRBJ1-5
V: TRBV6-5
D: TRBD1
size: NA
length: 14
DNA: TGTGCCAGCGGACAGGGGTTTAGCAATCAGCCCCAGCATTTT
CDR3: CASGQGFSNQPQHF